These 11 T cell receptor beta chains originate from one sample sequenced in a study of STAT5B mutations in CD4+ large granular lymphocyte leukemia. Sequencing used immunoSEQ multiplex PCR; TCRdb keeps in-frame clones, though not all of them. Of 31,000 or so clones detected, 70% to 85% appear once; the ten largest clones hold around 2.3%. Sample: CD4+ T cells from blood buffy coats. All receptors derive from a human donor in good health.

The CDR3 DNA is TGTGCCTGGAGTGTACTCCGCCCATACGAGCAGTACTTC. This sequence encodes CAWSVLRPYEQYF. The chain employs TRBV30 and TRBJ2-7; D remains unclear. V lost 0 bases to trimming and J lost 4 bases, with 10 bases between them. The germline CDR1 and CDR2 sequences are GTSNPN and SVGIG (reference sequence). This CDR3 contains 13 residues.

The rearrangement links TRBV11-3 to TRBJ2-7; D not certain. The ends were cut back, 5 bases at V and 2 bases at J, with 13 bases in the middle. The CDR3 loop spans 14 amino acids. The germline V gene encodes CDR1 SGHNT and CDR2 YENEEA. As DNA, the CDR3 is TGTGCCAGCAGCCCCCCAAGCTTGGCCTACGAGCAGTACTTC. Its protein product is CASSPPSLAYEQYF.

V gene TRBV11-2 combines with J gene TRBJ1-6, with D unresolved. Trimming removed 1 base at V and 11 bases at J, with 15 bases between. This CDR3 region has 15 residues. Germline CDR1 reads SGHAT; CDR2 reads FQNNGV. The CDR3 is CASSLVSRAGTPLHF. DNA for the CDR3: TGTGCCAGCAGCTTAGTTAGCCGGGCGGGGACACCCCTCCACTTT.

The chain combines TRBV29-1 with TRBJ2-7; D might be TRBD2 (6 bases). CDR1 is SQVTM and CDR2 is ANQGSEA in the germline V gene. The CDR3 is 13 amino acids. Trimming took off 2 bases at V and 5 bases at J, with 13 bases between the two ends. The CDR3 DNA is TGCAGCGTTGAATTGGGGCGCGGGAACGAGCAGTACTTC. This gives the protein CSVELGRGNEQYF.

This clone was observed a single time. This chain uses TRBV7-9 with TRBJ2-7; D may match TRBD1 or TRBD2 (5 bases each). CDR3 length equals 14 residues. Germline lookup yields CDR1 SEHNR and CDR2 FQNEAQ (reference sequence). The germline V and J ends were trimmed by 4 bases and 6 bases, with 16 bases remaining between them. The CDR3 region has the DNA TGTGCCAGCAGCTCCGTCGGCAGGGACCCCGAGCAGTACTTC. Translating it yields CASSSVGRDPEQYF.

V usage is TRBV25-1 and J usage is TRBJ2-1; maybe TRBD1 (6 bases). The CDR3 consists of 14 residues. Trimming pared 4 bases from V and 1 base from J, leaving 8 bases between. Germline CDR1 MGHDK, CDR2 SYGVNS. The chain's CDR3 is CASSATGSYNEQFF. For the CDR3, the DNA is TGTGCCAGCAGTGCCACAGGGTCCTACAATGAGCAGTTCTTC.

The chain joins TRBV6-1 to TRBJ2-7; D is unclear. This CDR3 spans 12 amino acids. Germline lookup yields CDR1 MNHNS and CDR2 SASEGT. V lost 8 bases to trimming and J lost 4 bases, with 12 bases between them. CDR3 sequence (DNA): TGTGCCAGCCTATCTGGGGTTTACGAGCAGTACTTC. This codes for CASLSGVYEQYF.

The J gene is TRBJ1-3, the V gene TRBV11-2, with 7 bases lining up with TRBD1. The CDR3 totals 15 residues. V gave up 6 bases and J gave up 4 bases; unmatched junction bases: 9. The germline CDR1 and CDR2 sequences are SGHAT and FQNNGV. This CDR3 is CASSRKPGQGNTIYF. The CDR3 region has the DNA TGTGCCAGCAGTCGAAAACCGGGACAGGGAAACACCATATATTTT.

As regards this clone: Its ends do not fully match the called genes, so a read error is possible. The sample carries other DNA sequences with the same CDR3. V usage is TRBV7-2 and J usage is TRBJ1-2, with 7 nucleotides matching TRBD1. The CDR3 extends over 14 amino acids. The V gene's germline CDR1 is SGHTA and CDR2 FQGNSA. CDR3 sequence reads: CASSRTGEGYGYTF. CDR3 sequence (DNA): TGCGCCAGCAGCAGAACAGGGGAGGGCTATGGCTACACCTTC.

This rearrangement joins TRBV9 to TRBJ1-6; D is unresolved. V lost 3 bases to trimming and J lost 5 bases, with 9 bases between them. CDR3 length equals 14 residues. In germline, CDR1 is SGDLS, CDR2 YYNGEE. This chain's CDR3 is CASSEGPHNSPLHF. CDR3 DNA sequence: TGTGCCAGCAGCGAGGGCCCTCATAATTCACCCCTCCACTTT.

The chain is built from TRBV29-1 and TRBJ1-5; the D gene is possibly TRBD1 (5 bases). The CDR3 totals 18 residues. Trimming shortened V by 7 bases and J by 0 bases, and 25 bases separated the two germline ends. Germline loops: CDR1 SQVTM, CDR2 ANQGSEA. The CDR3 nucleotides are TGCAGCGCCAATGGGGCCACAGGACAACTATATAGCAATCAGCCCCAGCATTTT. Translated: CSANGATGQLYSNQPQHF.